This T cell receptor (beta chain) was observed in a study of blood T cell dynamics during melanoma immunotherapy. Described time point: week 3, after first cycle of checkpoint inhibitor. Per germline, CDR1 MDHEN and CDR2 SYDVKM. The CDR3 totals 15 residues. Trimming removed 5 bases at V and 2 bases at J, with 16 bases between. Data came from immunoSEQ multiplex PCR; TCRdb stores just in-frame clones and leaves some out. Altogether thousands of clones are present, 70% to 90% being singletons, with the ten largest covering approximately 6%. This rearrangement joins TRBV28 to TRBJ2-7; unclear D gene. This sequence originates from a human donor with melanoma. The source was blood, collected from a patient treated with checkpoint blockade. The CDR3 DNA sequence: TGTGCCAGCAGTCCCCCCCCACCGGGTGCCTACGAGCAGTACTTC. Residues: CASSPPPPGAYEQYF.